The 5 T cell receptor beta chains below all came from one sample that was sequenced in a study of identical twins. TCRdb ran MiXCR on the 5' RACE reads and lists one entry per CDR3 protein. The sample holds about 480,000 distinct CDR3 sequences, 13% to 15% seen once. These records were also assigned to another study, of yellow fever vaccine responses in identical twins.

The sample comprised CD4+ T cells sorted from blood. Source of these receptors: a woman aged 18-29 years in good health.

This clonotype showed up just once. The V gene is TRBV5-4, the J gene TRBJ2-1; no reliable D call. In germline, CDR1 is SGHNT, CDR2 YYREEE (reference sequence). Trimming cost V 8 bases and J 8 bases, with 17 bases left between them. The CDR3 length is 13 residues. Here the CDR3 reads CARSPGGLHEQFF. CDR3 in DNA: TGTGCCAGGAGCCCTGGCGGTCTCCATGAGCAGTTCTTC.

The chain employs TRBV2 and TRBJ2-1; no firm D call. This CDR3 has 13 residues. Germline assignment: CDR1 SNHLY and CDR2 FYNNEI. V was trimmed by 6 bases and J by 9 bases, leaving 15 bases between them. In DNA form, the CDR3 reads TGTGCCAGCAGGCCCAAAGGGTATCTTGAGCAGTTCTTC. This translates into CASRPKGYLEQFF.

The table lists this clonotype with a few counts. This sequence joins TRBV7-2 and TRBJ2-1, with TRBD2 matching 10 bases. CDR1 and CDR2 from the germline V gene are SGHTA and FQGNSA. The CDR3 has 16 residues. V was pared by 6 bases and J by 4 bases, with 9 bases of the junction left unmatched. In DNA form, the CDR3 reads TGTGCCAGCAGAATTCGGACTAGCGGAGTATACAATGAGCAGTTCTTC. Translating gives CASRIRTSGVYNEQFF.

With regard to this clonotype: At one end, the junction sequence differs from germline, possibly due to a read error. The genes are TRBV5-1 and TRBJ2-1; D remains ambiguous. Germline lookup yields CDR1 SGHRS and CDR2 YFSETQ. This CDR3 region has 15 residues. CDR3 protein: CASSLSTLSCNEQFF. The CDR3 nucleotides are TGCGCCAGCAGCTTGTCGACGTTGTCCTGCAATGAGCAGTTCTTC.

This clonotype was recorded once. The rearrangement joins TRBV6-2 or TRBV6-3 to TRBJ2-5, with 8 bases lining up with TRBD1. Per germline, CDR1 MNHEY and CDR2 SVGEGT. The junction had 6 bases not matched to a gene; V was cut back by 6 bases and J by 9 bases. CDR3 length: 12 amino acids. CDR3 DNA sequence: TGTGCCAGCAGCCAGGTACAGGGGGCCCAGTACTTC. Translation gives CASSQVQGAQYF.